Listed here are 10 T cell receptor beta chains from one sample, sequenced in a study of molecular identifiers for immune sequencing clone quantification (dated by TCRdb to the late 2010s). The library came from PCR. Sequencer: NextSeq 500. TCRdb cleaned the public reads at Q25 with fastp, built clones with MiXCR and kept in-frame beta chains. Rows merge per CDR3 protein into single entries with the most common DNA and genes. For this sample there are over 550,000 distinct CDR3 sequences; roughly 25% appear just once. The ten largest make up approximately 0.75% of the sample. The sequenced material came from naive CD8+ T cells from blood, with Jurkat cell RNA spiked in. Sample cell subset or site, as interpreted from the label and publication: FACS-sorted CD8+CD4-CCR7+CD45RA+ naive T cells. Source of these receptors: a human donor in good health. Some libraries in this study had Jurkat cell RNA spiked in.

Points on this clonotype: Just one base apart from a much larger clone, this may be a read error. The chain is built from TRBV4-3 and TRBJ2-5; 9 bases line up with TRBD2. The CDR3 totals 17 residues. The V gene's germline CDR1 is LGHNA and CDR2 YSLEER. V was pared by 0 bases and J by 7 bases, with 12 bases of the junction left unmatched. The CDR3 nucleotides are TGCGCCAGCAGCCAAGATCTAGCGGGATTGCGGGAAGCGACCCAGTACTTC. Its translation: CASSQDLAGLREATQYF.

This clonotype appeared many times. The V gene is TRBV4-1, the J gene TRBJ2-5, with a tentative D call TRBD2 (6 bases). The CDR3 is 15 amino acids. The V gene lost 4 bases and the J gene lost 5 bases, with 17 bases spanning the gap. Germline V gene sequence: CDR1 MGHRA, CDR2 YSYEKL. In DNA form, the CDR3 reads TGCGCCAGCAGCCCAAGTAGCGGCTTTACGGAGACCCAGTACTTC. It translates to CASSPSSGFTETQYF.

As regards this clonotype: Possible read error: a much larger clone is one base away. The rearrangement links TRBV21-1 to TRBJ1-1; TRBD1 was called by the table and not checked on the DNA. TRBV21-1 is marked as a pseudogene. The CDR3 totals 16 residues. CDR3 residues: CASSKWRTFMSTEAFF. The CDR3 nucleotides read TGTGCCAGCAGCAAATGGCGGACATTCATGAGCACTGAAGCTTTCTTT.

At least ten counts were recorded for this clonotype. V gene TRBV7-9 combines with J gene TRBJ2-4, with D tentatively TRBD2 (7 bases). This CDR3 is 17 amino acids long. Germline V gene lookup returns CDR1 SEHNR and CDR2 FQNEAQ (reference sequence). Trimming shortened V by 4 bases and J by 8 bases, and 24 bases separated the two germline ends. This CDR3 is CASSSSGGLIPQDIQYF. CDR3 bases: TGTGCCAGCAGCTCCTCCGGGGGGCTTATCCCCCAGGACATTCAGTACTTC.

Notes on this clonotype: The junction departs from germline at one end; a sequencing error may be responsible. This rearrangement joins TRBV12-3 or TRBV12-4 to TRBJ1-4; D remains ambiguous. The CDR3 runs 13 residues. CDR3 in amino acids: CASSEATNEKLIF. In DNA form, the CDR3 reads TGTGCCAGCAGTGAGGCAACTAATGAAAAACTGATTTTT.

The chain recombines TRBV12-3 or TRBV12-4 with TRBJ2-6; D ambiguous. The CDR3 is made up of 15 amino acids. Trimming pared 1 base from V and 0 bases from J, leaving 4 bases between. Here the CDR3 reads CASSLGTSGANVLTF. The CDR3 DNA is TGTGCCAGCAGTTTAGGGACCTCTGGGGCCAACGTCCTGACTTTC.

This clonotype was counted at least ten times. The chain uses TRBV21-1 and TRBJ1-1; the D segment call TRBD1 is taken from the table without a DNA check. TRBV21-1 is a recognized pseudogene. The CDR3 consists of 16 residues. The CDR3 here is CASSPNRELVNTEAFF. In DNA form, the CDR3 reads TGTGCCAGCAGCCCAAACAGGGAGCTCGTGAACACTGAAGCTTTCTTT.

In this sample, this clonotype turned up many times. This chain uses TRBV7-9 with TRBJ2-4; D might be TRBD1 or TRBD2, each matching 5 bases. With 4 bases removed from V and 4 bases from J, the gap between germline ends came to 11 bases. There are 14 residues in the CDR3. Germline V CDR1 and CDR2: SEHNR, FQNEAQ (reference sequence). The chain's CDR3 is CASSWDLKKNIQYF. The CDR3 DNA is TGTGCCAGCAGCTGGGACCTGAAGAAAAACATTCAGTACTTC.

Details on this clonotype: A much larger clone is a single base away; this may be a read error. This chain uses TRBV4-1 with TRBJ1-5, with no clear D. The CDR3 runs 14 residues. Germline CDR1 MGHRA, CDR2 YSYEKL. This CDR3 is CASGQDYRNQPQHF. CDR3 coding DNA: TGCGCCAGCGGCCAAGATTATCGCAATCAGCCCCAGCATTTT.

This chain links TRBV4-1 with TRBJ2-1; 11 bases are shared with TRBD2. Unmatched junction bases numbered 10, after V lost 8 bases and J lost 4 bases. This CDR3 has 16 residues. Germline V gene data show CDR1 as MGHRA and CDR2 as YSYEKL. CDR3 residues: CASGLELAGDYNEQFF. The CDR3, as DNA: TGCGCCAGCGGCCTGGAACTAGCGGGGGATTACAATGAGCAGTTCTTC.